These 14 T cell receptor beta chains were sequenced from one sample in a study of Ad26.COV2.S vaccination and SARS-CoV-2 variants (dated by TCRdb to 2020 to 2022). In the paper's terms, the treatment or condition label means: some 20 received Ad26.COV2.S at low or high dose, single or two shots; five or six received placebo; per-sample allocation not given. Repertoires of vaccine and placebo recipients were sequenced from samples taken on day 63 after the first injection. The library was prepared using the immunoSEQ multiplex PCR assay. TCRdb provides this immuneACCESS table in a form limited to in-frame rearrangements. Some clones are lacking; in checked studies, under half of them reflect an unresolved V gene, and why the rest are absent is not known. For this sample there are around 400,000 clones; approximately 83% appear just once. Clones ranked in the top ten supply approximately 7.8% of the sample.

The sample consisted of peripheral blood, taken in a trial of Ad26.COV2.S vaccine versus placebo. These receptors all come from a person aged 18-65 years who received the Ad26.COV2.S COVID-19 vaccine or a placebo.

The chain combines TRBV4-2 with TRBJ1-2, with D possibly being TRBD1 (5 bases). Between the trimmed V and J ends, which lost 0 bases and 0 bases, there was a span of 11 bases. The CDR3 totals 16 residues. The germline V gene has CDR1 LGHNA and CDR2 YNFKEQ. CDR3 region: CASSQETALPNYGYTF. The CDR3 DNA sequence: TGTGCCAGCAGCCAAGAGACAGCCCTTCCTAACTATGGCTACACCTTC.

The chain joins TRBV7-9 to TRBJ2-7, with 7 bases lining up with TRBD2. Trimming removed 5 bases from V and 4 bases from J; junction bases left unmatched: 11. The germline gives CDR1 SEHNR, CDR2 FQNEAQ (reference sequence). The CDR3 is 15 amino acids. CDR3 in amino acids: CASSPGGTAGYEQYF. The CDR3 coding sequence is TGTGCCAGCAGCCCCGGGGGGACTGCCGGTTACGAGCAGTACTTC.

The rearrangement joins TRBV3-1 (or the pseudogene TRBV3-2) to TRBJ1-6; no firm D call. The CDR3 is 14 residues long. Trimming stripped 3 bases from V and 4 bases from J, with 7 bases between. CDR1 and CDR2 (germline): LGHDT, YNNKEL (reference sequence). The DNA for the CDR3 is TGTGCCAGCAGCCAGCCAGGATATAATTCACCCCTCCACTTT. Protein product: CASSQPGYNSPLHF.

The genes are TRBV4-2 and TRBJ1-1; D is unclear. V lost 1 base and J lost 4, with 10 bases in between. The CDR3 consists of 14 residues. Per the germline V gene, CDR1 is LGHNA and CDR2 is YNFKEQ. The CDR3 spells CASSQVVPGTEAFF. Here the CDR3 DNA reads TGTGCCAGCAGCCAAGTGGTCCCCGGCACTGAAGCTTTCTTT.

This clone showed up just a few times. This rearrangement joins TRBV6-5 to TRBJ2-7; no definite D call. CDR1 MNHEY and CDR2 SVGAGI come from the germline V gene. The V end lost 5 bases, the J end lost 4 bases, and 15 bases lay between the germline ends. CDR3 size: 14 residues. This chain's CDR3 is CASSPETAEYEQYF. The CDR3 DNA reads TGTGCCAGCAGTCCAGAGACGGCGGAGTACGAGCAGTACTTC.

CDR3 nucleotides: TGTGCCAGCAGCCTCGGGGGAAGCTTAAATGAGCAGTTCTTC. It encodes CASSLGGSLNEQFF. J is TRBJ2-1 and V is TRBV6-6; TRBD2 might be the D (6 bases). The CDR3 contains 14 residues. V was pared by 6 bases and J by 7 bases, with 16 bases between. The germline gives CDR1 MNHNY, CDR2 SVGAGI (reference sequence).

As DNA, the CDR3 is TGTGCCAGCAGTTCAAATCAGGGGTTCTACACAGATACGCAGTATTTT. Amino acid sequence: CASSSNQGFYTDTQYF. This chain joins TRBV27 and TRBJ2-3, with a tentative D call TRBD1 (6 bases). CDR1 MNHEY and CDR2 SMNVEV come from the germline V gene (reference sequence). V was cut by 4 bases and J by 2 bases, with 16 bases left in between. This CDR3 is built from 16 residues.

This clone was counted a few times. V and J are TRBV6-2 or TRBV6-3 and TRBJ2-2, with TRBD2 matching over 10 bases. V shed 5 bases and J 4 bases; nucleotides not matched to a gene: 1. Germline values: CDR1 MNHEY, CDR2 SVGEGT. This CDR3 region has 14 residues. CDR3 region: CASSSGGATGELFF. The CDR3 DNA reads TGTGCCAGCAGTAGCGGGGGGGCCACCGGGGAGCTGTTTTTT.

The chain uses TRBV7-2 and TRBJ2-7, with D perhaps TRBD2 (6 bases). This CDR3 has 15 amino acids. Germline V gives CDR1 SGHTA, CDR2 FQGNSA. The ends were cut back, 1 base at V and 0 bases at J, with 10 bases in the middle. The CDR3 region is CASSLGGISSYEQYF. DNA of the CDR3: TGTGCCAGCAGCTTAGGCGGGATTAGCTCCTACGAGCAGTACTTC.

V gene TRBV2 combines with J gene TRBJ1-1, with D perhaps TRBD1 (6 bases). Germline assignment: CDR1 SNHLY and CDR2 FYNNEI. With 5 bases removed from V and 7 bases from J, the gap between germline ends came to 14 bases. This CDR3 contains 13 residues. CDR3 amino acids: CASSPQGPVEAFF. The CDR3 DNA follows: TGTGCCAGCAGTCCTCAGGGGCCTGTTGAAGCTTTCTTT.

The V and J genes are TRBV6-6 and TRBJ1-1; TRBD1 might be the D (5 bases). Trimming took 2 bases from V and 4 from J, leaving 11 bases between them. This CDR3 has 14 amino acids. Germline assignment: CDR1 MNHNY and CDR2 SVGAGI (reference sequence). DNA of the CDR3: TGTGCCAGCAGTTACAGGGAGAGGGGCACTGAAGCTTTCTTT. Translation: CASSYRERGTEAFF.

On this clone: Within the sample, other DNA sequences also encode this same CDR3. The chain is built from TRBV7-2 and TRBJ2-2; D unclear. Germline assignment: CDR1 SGHTA and CDR2 FQGNSA. Trimming took 1 base from V and 6 from J, leaving 9 bases between them. The CDR3 extends over 14 amino acids. CDR3 in amino acids: CASSLEVLAGELFF. The CDR3 DNA reads TGTGCCAGCAGCTTAGAAGTTCTCGCCGGGGAGCTGTTTTTT.

The chain recombines TRBV4-3 with TRBJ1-2; perhaps TRBD1 as D (6 bases). V was cut by 1 base and J by 4 bases, with 10 bases left in between. CDR3 length equals 14 residues. Germline lookup yields CDR1 LGHNA and CDR2 YSLEER. The chain's CDR3 is CASSQARTAYGYTF. The DNA of the CDR3 is TGCGCCAGCAGCCAAGCCCGGACAGCCTATGGCTACACCTTC.

The chain is built from TRBV19 and TRBJ1-3; tentatively, D is TRBD1 (5 bases). This CDR3 comprises 13 residues. The germline V gene has CDR1 LNHDA and CDR2 SQIVND (reference sequence). V was shortened by 7 bases and J by 3 bases, with 10 bases between the two germline ends. CDR3 in DNA: TGTGCCAGTACCGCGAGGGGTGGAAACACCATATATTTT. Amino acid sequence: CASTARGGNTIYF.